The TCR beta chain under discussion was sequenced for a study of T cells in Graves' hyperthyroidism and ophthalmopathy. Of note for this clonotype: Its antigen is unknown.

The TCR beta CDR3 regions underwent amplification using RNA transcripts as the source. The primer set for the first-round RT-PCR of the TCR CDR3 was HTBI. From the multiplex PCR reads, TCRdb called clonotypes with MiXCR, one entry per CDR3 protein. The sample includes a few hundred thousand distinct CDR3 sequences, around 45% of them seen just once. Study-wide results and limits: The model anticipated ophthalmopathy a median about six months pre-onset.

The germline V and J ends were trimmed by 6 bases and 1 base, with 15 bases remaining between them. The CDR3 totals 15 residues. Researchers barred patients who had uncontrolled infection, other autoimmune disease, pregnancy or lactation. The TCR sequence derives from a woman younger than 30 with Graves' hyperthyroidism. The sample consisted of peripheral blood or thyroid tissue (not recorded which). The V and J genes are TRBV6-7 and TRBJ1-1, with a tentative D call TRBD1 (6 bases). TRBV6-7 qualifies as an ORF whose function is uncertain. CDR3 nucleotide sequence: TGTGCCAGCAGAAAGATCCTGACAGGGAACACTGAAGCTTTCTTT. It codes for CASRKILTGNTEAFF.